Listed here are 10 T cell receptor beta chains from one sample, sequenced in a study of metastatic and nonmetastatic thyroid tumors. No treatment of any kind had been given to any patient before thyroid surgery. TCRdb ran MiXCR on the PCR reads. The sample holds about 39,000 clones, roughly 15% seen once. Sequences were obtained from blood. The receptors originated from a female donor with papillary thyroid cancer or a benign thyroid nodule (not recorded which). Some clones in this sample may be carry-over from other donors' samples.

With regard to this clone: Sequence at one end of the junction differs from germline and may be a read error. V gene TRBV6-5 combines with J gene TRBJ2-3; 11 nucleotides match TRBD2. Germline V gene lookup returns CDR1 MNHEY and CDR2 SVGAGI. This CDR3 comprises 15 residues. CDR3 sequence reads: CAGSNLAGGKDMQYF. The CDR3 coding sequence is TGTGCCGGCAGTAACCTAGCGGGAGGTAAAGATATGCAGTATTTT.

The chain is built from TRBV13 and TRBJ1-2; D unresolved. Trimming removed 0 bases from V and 9 bases from J, with 5 bases in between. This CDR3 spans 11 amino acids. Per germline, CDR1 PRHDT and CDR2 FYEKMQ (reference sequence). CDR3 sequence reads: CASSLGGSYTF. The CDR3 DNA reads as TGTGCCAGCAGCTTAGGTGGAAGCTACACCTTC.

The rearrangement uses TRBV7-6 and TRBJ1-6; TRBD1 matches at 8 bases. Germline values: CDR1 SGHVS, CDR2 FNYEAQ. This CDR3 spans 18 amino acids. The V and J ends lost 1 base and 5 bases, in that order; junction bases with no gene match: 10. The CDR3 protein is CASSLVPQGAQNNSPLHF. The CDR3 bases are TGTGCCAGCAGCTTAGTGCCCCAGGGGGCGCAGAATAATTCACCCCTCCACTTT.

This clone was counted ten times or more. A much larger clone sits a single nucleotide away, making a read error possible. The rearrangement links TRBV19 to TRBJ1-2; D perhaps matches TRBD1 (5 bases). CDR3 size: 14 residues. The V end lost 5 bases, the J end lost 4 bases, and 14 bases lay between the germline ends. Per germline, CDR1 LNHDA and CDR2 SQIVND (reference sequence). The CDR3: CASSSRTSSYGYTF. The CDR3 DNA follows: TGTGCCAGTAGTTCCAGGACATCAAGCTATGGCTACACCTTC.

This clone was seen repeatedly, ten times or more. The gene calls are TRBV5-6 and TRBJ2-7; no clear D gene. This CDR3 is 12 amino acids long. V was shortened by 4 bases and J by 2 bases, with 7 bases between the two germline ends. Germline values: CDR1 SGHDT, CDR2 YYEEEE. DNA for the CDR3: TGTGCCAGCAGCCAGTACACCTACGAGCAGTACTTC. It encodes CASSQYTYEQYF.

This chain connects TRBV20-1 to TRBJ2-1; 7 nucleotides match TRBD2. Germline-derived CDR1 and CDR2 are DFQATT and SNEGSKA (reference sequence). This CDR3 is 13 amino acids long. Here the CDR3 reads CGLTSSDYNEQFF. The CDR3 DNA reads TGCGGTTTGACTAGCTCCGACTACAATGAGCAGTTCTTC.

The CDR3 reads CASHRTGGVYEQYF. The CDR3 nucleotides read TGTGCCAGCCACCGGACAGGGGGCGTCTACGAGCAGTACTTC. This chain joins TRBV28 and TRBJ2-5; TRBD1 matches at 11 bases. With the DNA end fitting TRBJ2-7 better, the J assignment may be wrong. The length of the CDR3 is 14 residues. Germline assignment: CDR1 MDHEN and CDR2 SYDVKM.

This clone was counted at least ten times. The chain is built from TRBV6-5 and TRBJ1-1; D is unresolved. V was pared by 0 bases and J by 6 bases, with 11 bases between. The CDR3 loop spans 14 amino acids. Germline CDR1 reads MNHEY; CDR2 reads SVGAGI. The CDR3, as DNA: TGTGCCAGCAGTTACTCTTCCAGACACGCTGAAGCTTTCTTT. This translates into CASSYSSRHAEAFF.

This clone was recorded a few times. The junction departs from germline at one end; a sequencing error may be responsible. This specimen includes other DNA sequences encoding the same CDR3. V gene TRBV6-1 combines with J gene TRBJ2-2, with a weak D call TRBD2 (5 bases). Germline V gives CDR1 MNHNS, CDR2 SASEGT. The CDR3 is 15 residues long. CDR3 loop: CASTSGSFPTGELFF. CDR3 bases: TGTGCCAGCACGAGCGGTAGTTTTCCCACCGGCGAGCTGTTTTTT.

The V gene is TRBV6-1, the J gene TRBJ2-2; 8 bases map to TRBD2. Per germline, CDR1 MNHNS and CDR2 SASEGT. Trimming at V came to 7 bases and at J to 8 bases, leaving 9 bases not matched to a gene. The CDR3 totals 14 residues. CDR3 nucleotides: TGTGCCAGCATTTTTAGCGGGGAGACGGGGGAGCTGTTTTTT. This codes for CASIFSGETGELFF.